This T cell receptor (beta chain) emerged from a study of molecular identifiers for immune sequencing clone quantification. Study-wide points: Spiked-in Jurkat TCR RNA corresponding to one cell was reported as detectable against roughly 1 million naive cells.

The use of previously described methods and listed TCR primers produced the bulk TCR libraries. TCRdb reanalysed the PCR reads using MiXCR and keeps one entry per CDR3 protein. This sample has over 600,000 distinct CDR3 sequences, with about 20% found just once. V dropped 1 base and J dropped 7 bases, with 13 bases sitting between them. The length of the CDR3 is 14 residues. In germline, CDR1 is DFQATT, CDR2 SNEGSKA (reference sequence). The table lists this clonotype with many counts. Its antigen is not known. The sequencing sample was made of naive CD8+ T cells from blood, with Jurkat cell RNA spiked in. Subset described: FACS-sorted CD8+CD4-CCR7+CD45RA+ naive T cells. The V and J genes are TRBV20-1 and TRBJ1-4; D ambiguous. This TCR was recovered from a human donor in good health. Some libraries in this study had Jurkat cell RNA spiked in. The CDR3 loop is CSARGPGVAEKLFF. The DNA of the CDR3 is TGCAGTGCTAGAGGCCCCGGGGTAGCTGAAAAACTGTTTTTT.